These T cell receptor beta chains were read from a single sample in a study of T cell responses to AZD1222 COVID-19 vaccine. The table came from immunoSEQ multiplex PCR; TCRdb's copy has only in-frame clones and leaves some out. This table has under 150,000 clones, roughly nine tenths appearing once. The sequences come from peripheral blood, collected on day 0 of AZD1222 vaccination. These receptors were obtained from an adult in good health. Each CDR3 is given with its conserved first and last residue. A D gene is named only where the DNA matches it firmly. Expanded clones get a size class; other rows say once, few or many, or leave the size out.

d_call j_call clone_size v_call cdr3_aa cdr3_nt
. TRBJ1-1 . TRBV24-1 CATSSTTTNTEAFF TGTGCCACCAGTTCCACGACCACAAACACTGAAGCTTTCTTT
. TRBJ1-2 . TRBV30 CAWRDSYGYTF TGTGCCTGGAGGGACAGCTATGGCTACACCTTC
. TRBJ2-3 . TRBV7-8 CASSLARSAATDTQYF TGTGCCAGCAGCTTAGCGCGATCAGCGGCCACAGATACGCAGTATTTT
TRBD2 TRBJ2-7 once TRBV5-4 CASSFPGGPSHEQYF TGTGCCAGCAGCTTCCCGGGAGGGCCATCCCACGAGCAGTACTTC
. TRBJ2-2 . TRBV19 CASRGSANTGELFF TGTGCCAGTAGGGGGAGCGCGAACACCGGGGAGCTGTTTTTT
. TRBJ1-1 . TRBV6-5 CASTQRAKWTEAFF TGTGCCAGCACTCAGAGGGCAAAATGGACTGAAGCTTTCTTT
TRBD2 TRBJ2-7 . TRBV27 CASSSASGRDEQYF TGTGCCAGCAGTTCCGCTAGCGGGAGAGACGAGCAGTACTTC
. TRBJ1-2 . TRBV29-1 CSVLARGVANYGYTF TGCAGCGTTCTGGCTCGGGGGGTGGCCAACTATGGCTACACCTTC
TRBD1 TRBJ2-5 . TRBV18 CASSPTGSSGETQYF TGTGCCAGCTCCCCGACAGGGAGTAGTGGAGAGACCCAGTACTTC
. TRBJ1-1 . TRBV2 CASSGVGYTEAFF TGTGCCAGCAGTGGGGTAGGGTACACTGAAGCTTTCTTT
. TRBJ2-5 . TRBV10-3 CAISDIRAEETQYF TGTGCCATCAGTGATATTAGGGCAGAAGAGACCCAGTACTTC
. TRBJ2-2 . TRBV7-6 CASSLGLETGELFF TGTGCCAGCAGCTTAGGTTTGGAGACCGGGGAGCTGTTTTTT
. TRBJ2-7 . TRBV6-2/TRBV6-3 CASSYSSWGPYEQYF TGTGCCAGCAGTTACTCGTCTTGGGGGCCCTACGAGCAGTACTTC
TRBD1 TRBJ1-2 . TRBV27 CASRGTGTNYGYTF TGTGCCAGCAGGGGGACAGGGACTAACTATGGCTACACCTTC
. TRBJ2-7 . TRBV27 CASSKPSIGRNSGYEQYF TGTGCCAGCAGTAAACCCAGTATCGGACGCAATTCAGGATACGAGCAGTACTTC
TRBD2 TRBJ2-1 . TRBV29-1 CRELAGDYEQFF TGCAGGGAACTAGCGGGAGACTATGAGCAGTTCTTC
. TRBJ2-6 . TRBV9 CASSSYGGANVLTF TGTGCCAGCAGTTCATATGGTGGGGCCAACGTCCTGACTTTC
TRBD1 TRBJ1-3 . TRBV4-1 CASSQLDRASGNTIYF TGCGCCAGCAGCCAATTGGACAGGGCGAGCGGAAACACCATATATTTT
TRBD2 TRBJ2-1 medium-sized TRBV6-2/TRBV6-3 CASSSGTSEYNEQFF TGTGCCAGCAGCTCCGGGACTAGCGAATACAATGAGCAGTTCTTC
TRBD2 TRBJ2-1 . TRBV5-4 CASSKGGRGGSSYNEQFF TGTGCCAGCAGCAAAGGTGGTCGTGGCGGGAGCTCCTACAATGAGCAGTTCTTC
. TRBJ2-3 . TRBV6-5 CASSWADTQYF TGTGCCAGCAGTTGGGCAGATACGCAGTATTTT